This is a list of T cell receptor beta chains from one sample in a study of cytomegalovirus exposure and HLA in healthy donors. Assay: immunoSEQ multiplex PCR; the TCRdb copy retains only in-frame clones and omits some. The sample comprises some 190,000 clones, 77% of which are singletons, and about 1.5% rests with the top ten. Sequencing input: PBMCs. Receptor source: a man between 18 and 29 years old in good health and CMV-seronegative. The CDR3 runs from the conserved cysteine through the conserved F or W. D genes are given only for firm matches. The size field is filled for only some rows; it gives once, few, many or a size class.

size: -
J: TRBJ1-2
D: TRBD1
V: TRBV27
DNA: TGTGCCAGCAAATCCCCGCGGGACAGGCCTCGGTATGGCTACACCTTC
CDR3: CASKSPRDRPRYGYTF

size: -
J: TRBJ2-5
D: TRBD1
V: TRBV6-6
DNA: TGTGCCAGCAGTTACCCGACAGGGGCCGAAGAGACCCAGTACTTC
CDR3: CASSYPTGAEETQYF

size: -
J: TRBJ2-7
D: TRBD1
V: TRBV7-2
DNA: TGTGCCAGCAGCTTAGCCGTAGGGGGCAGGGAGCAGTACTTC
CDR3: CASSLAVGGREQYF

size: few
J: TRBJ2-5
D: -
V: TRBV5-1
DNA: TGCGCCAGCAGCCCTGCGACAGTCCGGGAGACCCAGTACTTC
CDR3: CASSPATVRETQYF

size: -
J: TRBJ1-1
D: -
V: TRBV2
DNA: TGTGCCTCATCTAGGCGGGCCGCGAACACTGAAGCTTTCTTT
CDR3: CASSRRAANTEAFF

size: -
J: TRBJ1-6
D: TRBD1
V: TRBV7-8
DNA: TGTGCCAGCAGCTCCCGGACAGGGGAAAGGTCACCCCTCCACTTT
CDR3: CASSSRTGERSPLHF

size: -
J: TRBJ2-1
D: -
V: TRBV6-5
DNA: TGTGCCAGCAGTTATTCAGGGTCCAATGAGCAGTTCTTC
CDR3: CASSYSGSNEQFF

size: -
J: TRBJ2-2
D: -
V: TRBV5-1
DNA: TGCGCCAGCAGCTTGGCCGGAGGGGAAGGCGGGGAGCTGTTTTTT
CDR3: CASSLAGGEGGELFF

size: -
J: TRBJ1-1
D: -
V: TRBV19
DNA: TGTGCCAGTAGTAGGGGGGTGAAAGCTGAAGCTTTCTTT
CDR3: CASSRGVKAEAFF

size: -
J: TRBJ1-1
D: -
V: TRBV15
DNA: TGTGCCACCAGCAGAGATCCAGGCAGGGATATCTCTGAAGCTTTCTTT
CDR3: CATSRDPGRDISEAFF

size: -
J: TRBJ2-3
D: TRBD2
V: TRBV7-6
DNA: TGTGCCAGCAGCGTCAATGGACTAGCTGTAGATACGCAGTATTTT
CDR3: CASSVNGLAVDTQYF

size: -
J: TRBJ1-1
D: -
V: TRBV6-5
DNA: TGTGCCAGCAGTTACTCGAGGCAGGGCGAAGCTTTCTTT
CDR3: CASSYSRQGEAFF

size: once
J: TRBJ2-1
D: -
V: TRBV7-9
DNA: TGTGCCAGCAGCTTAGATGTAGCGTTTGACAATGAGCAGTTCTTC
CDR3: CASSLDVAFDNEQFF

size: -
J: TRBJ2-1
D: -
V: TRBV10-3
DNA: TGTGCCACCTTAGCGGACCTTCCCTACAATGAGCAGTTCTTC
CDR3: CATLADLPYNEQFF